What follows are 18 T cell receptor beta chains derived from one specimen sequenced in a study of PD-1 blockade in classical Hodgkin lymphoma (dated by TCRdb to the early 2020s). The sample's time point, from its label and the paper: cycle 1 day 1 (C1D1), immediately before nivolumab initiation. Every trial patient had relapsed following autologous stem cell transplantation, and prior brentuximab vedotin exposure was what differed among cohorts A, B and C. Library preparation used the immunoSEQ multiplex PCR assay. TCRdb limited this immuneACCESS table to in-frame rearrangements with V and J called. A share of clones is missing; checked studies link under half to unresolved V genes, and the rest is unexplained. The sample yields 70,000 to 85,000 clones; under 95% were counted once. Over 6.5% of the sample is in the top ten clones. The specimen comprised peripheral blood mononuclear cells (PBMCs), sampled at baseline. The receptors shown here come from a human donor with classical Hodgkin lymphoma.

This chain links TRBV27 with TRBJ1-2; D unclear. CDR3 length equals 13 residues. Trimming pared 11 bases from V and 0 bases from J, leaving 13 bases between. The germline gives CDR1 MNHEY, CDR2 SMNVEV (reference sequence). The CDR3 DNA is TGTGCCTCGGCAGGCCTTTCTAACTATGGCTACACCTTC. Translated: CASAGLSNYGYTF.

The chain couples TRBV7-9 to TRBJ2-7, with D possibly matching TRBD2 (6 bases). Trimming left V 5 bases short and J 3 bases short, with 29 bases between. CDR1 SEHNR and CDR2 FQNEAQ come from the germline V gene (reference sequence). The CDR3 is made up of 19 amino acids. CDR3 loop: CASSPNPSPLAPLIYEQYF. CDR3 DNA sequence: TGTGCCAGCAGCCCCAACCCTAGCCCCCTAGCGCCTCTAATCTACGAGCAGTACTTC.

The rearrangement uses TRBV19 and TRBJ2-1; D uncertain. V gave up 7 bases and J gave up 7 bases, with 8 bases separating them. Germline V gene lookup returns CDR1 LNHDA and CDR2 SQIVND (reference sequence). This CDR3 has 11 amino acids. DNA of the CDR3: TGTGCCAGTATAACTCATAATGAGCAGTTCTTC. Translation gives CASITHNEQFF.

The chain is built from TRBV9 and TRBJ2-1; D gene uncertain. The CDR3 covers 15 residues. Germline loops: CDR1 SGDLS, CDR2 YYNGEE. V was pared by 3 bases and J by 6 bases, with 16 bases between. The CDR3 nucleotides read TGTGCCAGCAGCGCTGACCTTCTGAAAAGCAATGAGCAGTTCTTC. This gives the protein CASSADLLKSNEQFF.

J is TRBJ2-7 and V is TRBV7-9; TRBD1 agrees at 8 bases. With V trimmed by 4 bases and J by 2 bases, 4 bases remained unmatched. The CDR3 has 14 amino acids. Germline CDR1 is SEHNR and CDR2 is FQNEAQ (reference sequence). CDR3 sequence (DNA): TGTGCCAGCAGCTCCAGGGGGCGCCCCTACGAGCAGTACTTC. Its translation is CASSSRGRPYEQYF. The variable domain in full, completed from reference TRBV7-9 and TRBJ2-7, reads DTGVSQNPRHKITKRGQNVTFRCDPISEHNRLYWYRQTLGQGPEFLTYFQNEAQLEKSRLLSDRFSAERPKGSFSTLEIQRTEQGDSAMYLCASSSRGRPYEQYFGPGTRLTVT.

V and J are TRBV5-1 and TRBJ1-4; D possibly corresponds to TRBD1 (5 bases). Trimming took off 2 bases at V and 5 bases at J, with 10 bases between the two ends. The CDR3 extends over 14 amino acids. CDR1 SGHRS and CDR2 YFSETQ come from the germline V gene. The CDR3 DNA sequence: TGCGCCAGCAGCTTACACCCAGGGAATGAAAAACTGTTTTTT. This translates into CASSLHPGNEKLFF.

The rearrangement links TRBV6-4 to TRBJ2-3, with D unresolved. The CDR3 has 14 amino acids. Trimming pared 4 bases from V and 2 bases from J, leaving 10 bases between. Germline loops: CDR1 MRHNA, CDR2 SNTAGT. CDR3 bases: TGTGCCAGCAGTGTGAACTTGTTCACAGATACGCAGTATTTT. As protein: CASSVNLFTDTQYF.

The CDR3, as DNA: TGTGCCACCAGCAGAGATCTGGACAGGGTGGGGAACACTGAAGCTTTCTTT. Its translation: CATSRDLDRVGNTEAFF. The genes are TRBV15 and TRBJ1-1; 8 positions match TRBD1. J was trimmed by 1 base and V by 0 bases; bases with no gene match: 7. CDR3 length: 17 amino acids. CDR1 and CDR2 from the germline V gene are LNHNV and YYDKDF (reference sequence).

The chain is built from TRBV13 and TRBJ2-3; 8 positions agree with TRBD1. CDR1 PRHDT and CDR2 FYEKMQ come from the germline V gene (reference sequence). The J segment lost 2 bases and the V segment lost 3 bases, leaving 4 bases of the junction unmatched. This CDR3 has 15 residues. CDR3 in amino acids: CASSLGQELTDTQYF. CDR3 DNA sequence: TGTGCCAGCAGCTTGGGACAGGAACTCACAGATACGCAGTATTTT.

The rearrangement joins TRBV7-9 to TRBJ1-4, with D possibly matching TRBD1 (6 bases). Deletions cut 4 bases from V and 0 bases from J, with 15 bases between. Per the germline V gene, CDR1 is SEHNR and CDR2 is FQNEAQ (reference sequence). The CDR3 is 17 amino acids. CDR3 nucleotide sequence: TGTGCCAGCAGCTCGGAGACAGGCGCGGCAACTAATGAAAAACTGTTTTTT. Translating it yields CASSSETGAATNEKLFF.

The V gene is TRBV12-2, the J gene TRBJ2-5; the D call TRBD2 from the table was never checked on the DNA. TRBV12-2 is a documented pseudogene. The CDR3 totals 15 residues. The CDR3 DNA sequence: TGTGCAAGTTCCTCTAGCGGGGGGTACCAAGAGACCCAGTACTTC. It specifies CASSSSGGYQETQYF.

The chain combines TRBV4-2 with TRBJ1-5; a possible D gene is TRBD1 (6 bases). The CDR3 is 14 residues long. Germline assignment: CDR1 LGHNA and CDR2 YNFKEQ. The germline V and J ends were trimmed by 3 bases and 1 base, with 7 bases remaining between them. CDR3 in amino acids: CASSHTGSNQPQHF. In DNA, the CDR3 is TGTGCCAGCAGCCATACAGGGAGCAATCAGCCCCAGCATTTT.

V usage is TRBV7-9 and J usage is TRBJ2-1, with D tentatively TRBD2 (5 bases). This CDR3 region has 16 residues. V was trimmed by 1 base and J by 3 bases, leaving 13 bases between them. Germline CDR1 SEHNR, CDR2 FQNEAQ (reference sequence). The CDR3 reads CASSLDKLEFYNEQFF. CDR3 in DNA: TGTGCCAGCAGCTTAGATAAACTAGAGTTCTACAATGAGCAGTTCTTC. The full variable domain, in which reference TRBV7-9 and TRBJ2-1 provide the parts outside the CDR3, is DTGVSQNPRHKITKRGQNVTFRCDPISEHNRLYWYRQTLGQGPEFLTYFQNEAQLEKSRLLSDRFSAERPKGSFSTLEIQRTEQGDSAMYLCASSLDKLEFYNEQFFGPGTRLTVL.

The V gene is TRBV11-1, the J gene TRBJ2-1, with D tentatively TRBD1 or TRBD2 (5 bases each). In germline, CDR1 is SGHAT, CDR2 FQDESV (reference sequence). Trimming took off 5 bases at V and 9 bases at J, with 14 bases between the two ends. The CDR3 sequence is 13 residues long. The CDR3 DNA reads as TGTGCCAGCAGCACTTCATATGGGGGTGAGCAGTTCTTC. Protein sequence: CASSTSYGGEQFF.

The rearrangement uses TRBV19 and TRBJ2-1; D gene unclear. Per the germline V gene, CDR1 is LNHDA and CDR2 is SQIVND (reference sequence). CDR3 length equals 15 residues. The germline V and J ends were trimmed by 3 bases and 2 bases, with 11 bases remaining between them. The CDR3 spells CASSIGQLAYNEQFF. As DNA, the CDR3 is TGTGCCAGTAGTATTGGTCAATTAGCCTACAATGAGCAGTTCTTC. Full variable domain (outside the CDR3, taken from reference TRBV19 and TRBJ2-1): DGGITQSPKYLFRKEGQNVTLSCEQNLNHDAMYWYRQDPGQGLRLIYYSQIVNDFQKGDIAEGYSVSREKKESFPLTVTSAQKNPTAFYLCASSIGQLAYNEQFFGPGTRLTVL.

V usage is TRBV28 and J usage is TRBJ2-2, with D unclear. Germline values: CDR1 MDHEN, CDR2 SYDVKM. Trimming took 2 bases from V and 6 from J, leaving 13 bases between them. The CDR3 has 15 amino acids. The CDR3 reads CASSLQTDFAGELFF. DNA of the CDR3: TGTGCCAGCAGTTTACAAACAGACTTTGCCGGGGAGCTGTTTTTT.

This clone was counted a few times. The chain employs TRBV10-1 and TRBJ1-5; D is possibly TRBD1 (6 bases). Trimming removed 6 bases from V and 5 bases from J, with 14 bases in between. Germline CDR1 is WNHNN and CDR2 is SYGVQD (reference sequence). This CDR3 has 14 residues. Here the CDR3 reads CASRDREGHQPQHF. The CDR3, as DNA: TGCGCCAGCAGGGACAGAGAGGGGCATCAGCCCCAGCATTTT.

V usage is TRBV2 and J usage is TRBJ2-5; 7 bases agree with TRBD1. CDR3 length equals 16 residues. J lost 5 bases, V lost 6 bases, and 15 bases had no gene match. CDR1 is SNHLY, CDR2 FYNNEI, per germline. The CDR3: CASRREHRGEWETQYF. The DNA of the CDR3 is TGTGCCAGCAGGAGGGAACACAGGGGCGAATGGGAGACCCAGTACTTC.